This T cell receptor beta chain was recorded in a study of blood T cell repertoires in COVID-19. Study-level information: Nucleic acid was either cDNA or gDNA, and it came from T cells, B-cell-depleted T cells, or PBMCs.

The CDR3 is 15 amino acids. CDR1 and CDR2 from the germline V gene are SGHTA and FQGNSA. V lost 4 bases, J lost 4 bases, and 1 base stayed unmatched. Original methodology: The authors estimated nucleated cell counts from reference gene primer amplification. Clones were read by immunoSEQ multiplex PCR, and TCRdb kept only the in-frame ones, dropping some. The D gene and trimming were derived from the DNA, and the V and J assignments and clone size from that table. The sample carries about 270,000 clones, 70% to 90% recorded once. The specimen was peripheral blood. This sequence originates from a woman under 40 with COVID-19, enrolled during active disease. The V and J genes are TRBV7-2 and TRBJ2-3; 14 nucleotides align to TRBD2. This CDR3 is CASSSTSGGADTQYF. CDR3 in DNA: TGTGCCAGCAGCTCGACTAGCGGGGGGGCAGATACGCAGTATTTT.